This T cell receptor (beta chain) is drawn from a study of blood T cell repertoires in COVID-19. The overall study: The United States, Italy and Spain supplied acute and convalescent COVID-19 samples. T cells, B-cell-depleted T cells, or PBMCs provided the cDNA or gDNA that served as material.

Original processing notes: Reference gene primer amplification gave estimated nucleated cell counts. Using immunoSEQ multiplex PCR, the repertoire was profiled, and TCRdb retains in-frame clones only, with some absent. V and J calls plus clone size are reproduced from that table; the DNA served to infer D and trimming. This table has about 80,000 clones, 82% appearing once. Germline V gene data show CDR1 as MNHEY and CDR2 as SMNVEV (reference sequence). V was clipped by 7 bases and J by 2 bases, with 8 bases between them. The CDR3 has 12 amino acids. The sequence derives from a woman in her 70s with acute or convalescent COVID-19. J is TRBJ1-2 and V is TRBV27, with D possibly TRBD1 on 5 matching bases. Input material: peripheral blood. The CDR3 region is CASTTANYGYTF. In DNA form, the CDR3 reads TGTGCCAGCACGACAGCAAACTATGGCTACACCTTC.